This TCR beta chain appears in the sequencing data of a study of T cells in Graves' hyperthyroidism and ophthalmopathy. Regarding the study as a whole: By a 13 V-J model, ophthalmopathy was set apart from stable hyperthyroidism.

This clonotype has at least ten counts. Its antigen is not identified. Any patient presenting with uncontrolled infection, other autoimmune disease, pregnancy or lactation was left out. Germline V lookup: CDR1 DFQATT, CDR2 SNEGSKA (reference sequence). This CDR3 has 14 residues. Trimming took off 6 bases at V and 0 bases at J, with 14 bases between the two ends. Researchers took RNA transcripts and amplified the TCR beta CDR3 regions from them. HTBI primers were the set used in a first-round RT-PCR of the TCR CDR3. TCRdb reprocessed the multiplex PCR reads via MiXCR and lists one record per CDR3 protein. Of 300,000 to 450,000 distinct CDR3 sequences in the sample, about 15% are singletons; the top ten hold roughly 33%.

The sequenced material came from blood. This rearrangement joins TRBV20-1 to TRBJ1-2; D may be TRBD1 (5 bases). The clonotype originates from a woman aged 25 to 45 with Graves' hyperthyroidism. CDR3 in DNA: TGCAGTGCCCCTCGGGGGAGAGCTAACTATGGCTACACCTTC. Protein: CSAPRGRANYGYTF.